Presented here are 12 T cell receptor beta chains from one specimen sequenced in a study of blood T cells in healthy people across ages. Primed by a sample-barcoded 5' primer and a J-beta primer mix, a second PCR proceeded for 7 to 11 cycles. TCRdb reprocessed the 5' RACE reads via MiXCR and lists one record per CDR3 protein. Seen here are around 800,000 distinct CDR3 sequences, more than 35% observed once, and the top ten hold roughly 20%. Sequencing input: blood. The source is a man older than 75 in good health.

This chain uses TRBV4-1 with TRBJ2-1; TRBD2 agrees at 9 bases. Germline CDR1 and CDR2: MGHRA and YSYEKL. CDR3 length: 19 residues. V lost 3 bases and J lost 0; bases outside the gene matches: 12. The CDR3 loop reads CASSQSTPSGDASYNEQFF. The DNA of the CDR3 is TGCGCCAGCAGCCAGTCCACCCCTAGCGGGGACGCCTCCTACAATGAGCAGTTCTTC.

The genes are TRBV19 and TRBJ2-2; TRBD2 matches at 10 bases. The CDR3 covers 16 residues. CDR1 and CDR2 (germline): LNHDA, SQIVND (reference sequence). V shed 4 bases, J shed 3 bases, and the junction held 5 bases outside the gene matches. The CDR3 DNA follows: TGTGCCAGTAGTACCTCCAGCGGGAGGGACACCGGGGAGCTGTTTTTT. Translating it yields CASSTSSGRDTGELFF. Full variable domain (remainder filled in from reference TRBV19 and TRBJ2-2): DGGITQSPKYLFRKEGQNVTLSCEQNLNHDAMYWYRQDPGQGLRLIYYSQIVNDFQKGDIAEGYSVSREKKESFPLTVTSAQKNPTAFYLCASSTSSGRDTGELFFGEGSRLTVL.

The CDR3 spells CASSATGLAAGEQYF. The CDR3 coding sequence is TGTGCCAGCAGCGCAACGGGACTAGCGGCAGGGGAGCAGTACTTC. This chain joins TRBV9 and TRBJ2-5; 11 bases agree with TRBD2. The J segment lost 11 bases and the V segment lost 3 bases, leaving 12 bases of the junction unmatched. The CDR3 sequence is 15 residues long. From germline, CDR1 is SGDLS and CDR2 YYNGEE.

V gene TRBV2 combines with J gene TRBJ2-1; 14 nucleotides align to TRBD2. The CDR3 runs to 16 residues. J lost 6 bases, V lost 6 bases, and 7 bases had no gene match. CDR1 is SNHLY, CDR2 FYNNEI, per germline. Here the CDR3 DNA reads TGTGCCAGCAGACGACTAGCGGGAGGGGCAAGCAATGAGCAGTTCTTC. Its protein is CASRRLAGGASNEQFF.

The chain has TRBV9 and TRBJ1-1, with D unclear. The CDR3 has 15 amino acids. Germline lookup yields CDR1 SGDLS and CDR2 YYNGEE. Trimming stripped 0 bases from V and 0 bases from J, with 9 bases between. CDR3 region: CASSVEAGMNTEAFF. The CDR3 DNA reads TGTGCCAGCAGCGTAGAAGCAGGTATGAACACTGAAGCTTTCTTT.

The chain has TRBV18 and TRBJ1-5; TRBD1 might be the D (6 bases). CDR3 length: 14 residues. In germline, CDR1 is KGHSH, CDR2 LQKENI. The V end was cut by 3 bases, the J end by 6 bases, with 12 bases between. CDR3 loop: CASSPGAGVQPQHF. CDR3 DNA sequence: TGTGCCAGCTCACCTGGGGCAGGGGTTCAGCCCCAGCATTTT.

CDR3 coding DNA: TGTGCCAGCAGTTTAGTTCCTAGCGGGAGGGGCAATGAGCAGTTCTTC. This translates into CASSLVPSGRGNEQFF. The rearrangement links TRBV12-3 or TRBV12-4 to TRBJ2-1; 12 bases align to TRBD2. The CDR3 extends over 16 amino acids. The V and J ends lost 1 base and 6 bases, in that order; junction bases with no gene match: 4.

In its sample, this clonotype was seen once. The CDR3 sequence: CASSLSLAQLDQRGDEQYF. The CDR3 DNA reads TGTGCCAGCAGTTTATCGCTGGCGCAGCTGGACCAAAGAGGGGACGAGCAGTACTTC. The chain couples TRBV27 to TRBJ2-4; D is possibly TRBD1 or TRBD2 (5 bases each). Near its end, the DNA agrees better with TRBJ2-7, so the J call may be wrong. The germline V gene encodes CDR1 MNHEY and CDR2 SMNVEV (reference sequence). The CDR3 is 19 residues long.

This clonotype showed up many times. The chain has TRBV12-3 or TRBV12-4 and TRBJ2-5, with D maybe TRBD2 (6 bases). V shed 4 bases and J shed 5 bases, with 11 bases lying between them. This CDR3 has 13 residues. The DNA for the CDR3 is TGTGCCAGCAGTTGGCGGGGTACGGAGACCCAGTACTTC. Its protein product is CASSWRGTETQYF.

The chain carries TRBV24-1 and TRBJ2-1, with D perhaps matching TRBD2 (6 bases). Deletions cut 9 bases from V and 5 bases from J, with 16 bases between. CDR1 and CDR2 from the germline V gene are KGHDR and SFDVKD. The length of the CDR3 is 14 residues. The CDR3 region is CATRGPGEHNEQFF. DNA for the CDR3: TGTGCCACCCGAGGGCCGGGAGAGCACAATGAGCAGTTCTTC.

This chain joins TRBV29-1 and TRBJ2-7, with TRBD2 matching 8 bases. The ends lost 6 bases at V and 3 bases at J; junction bases unmatched: 7. This CDR3 has 13 amino acids. Germline CDR1 is SQVTM and CDR2 is ANQGSEA. CDR3 bases: TGCAGCGTAGTTAGCGGGGCTGGCTACGAGCAGTACTTC. Translating it yields CSVVSGAGYEQYF.

The chain combines TRBV20-1 with TRBJ2-4, with a possible D match to TRBD1 (5 bases). Germline CDR1 reads DFQATT; CDR2 reads SNEGSKA (reference sequence). The CDR3 is 15 residues long. V shed 5 bases and J shed 1 base, with 15 bases lying between them. The CDR3 sequence is CSALTAKSAKNIQYF. The CDR3, as DNA: TGCAGTGCTCTGACAGCTAAGTCGGCCAAAAACATTCAGTACTTC.